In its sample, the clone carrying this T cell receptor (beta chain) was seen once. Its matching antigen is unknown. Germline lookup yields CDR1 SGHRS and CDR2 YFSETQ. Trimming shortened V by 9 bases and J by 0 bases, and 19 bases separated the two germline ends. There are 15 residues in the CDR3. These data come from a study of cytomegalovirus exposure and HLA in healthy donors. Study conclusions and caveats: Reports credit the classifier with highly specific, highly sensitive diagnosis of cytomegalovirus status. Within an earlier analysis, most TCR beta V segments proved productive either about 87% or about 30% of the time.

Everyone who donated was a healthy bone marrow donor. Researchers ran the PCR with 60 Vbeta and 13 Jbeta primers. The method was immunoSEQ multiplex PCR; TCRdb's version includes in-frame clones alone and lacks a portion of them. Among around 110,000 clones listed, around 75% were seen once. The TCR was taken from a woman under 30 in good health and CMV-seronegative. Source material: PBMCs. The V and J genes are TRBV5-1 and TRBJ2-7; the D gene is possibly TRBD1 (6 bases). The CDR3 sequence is CATVGVRDNSYEQYF. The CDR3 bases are TGCGCCACCGTAGGGGTCCGGGACAACTCCTACGAGCAGTACTTC.